Following are 23 T cell receptor beta chains from one sample sequenced in a study of cytomegalovirus exposure and HLA in healthy donors. The repertoire was sequenced with immunoSEQ multiplex PCR; TCRdb's copy has only in-frame clones and lacks some. The data hold about 82,000 clones, with 85% to 95% observed a single time. Input material: PBMCs. The receptors stem from a man aged 18 to 35 in good health and CMV-seronegative.

The J gene is TRBJ2-1, the V gene TRBV5-1; 13 bases are shared with TRBD2. CDR3 length: 19 amino acids. The V segment lost 3 bases and the J segment 0 bases; nucleotides outside the gene matches: 9. Germline V CDR1 and CDR2: SGHRS, YFSETQ. The CDR3 coding sequence is TGCGCCAGCAGCTCCGAAGGACTAGCGGGGGACTACTCCTACAATGAGCAGTTCTTC. Translating it yields CASSSEGLAGDYSYNEQFF.

V is TRBV5-6 and J is TRBJ1-1, with D perhaps matching TRBD1 (5 bases). Trimming pared 1 base from V and 4 bases from J, leaving 17 bases between. The CDR3 sequence is 16 residues long. In germline, CDR1 is SGHDT, CDR2 YYEEEE. For the CDR3, the DNA is TGTGCCAGCAGCTTGCCAGGGCAAGGGATAAGCACTGAAGCTTTCTTT. This gives the protein CASSLPGQGISTEAFF.

The V and J genes are TRBV6-5 and TRBJ2-7; no definite D call. Between the trimmed V and J ends, which lost 2 bases and 7 bases, there was a span of 12 bases. Per the germline V gene, CDR1 is MNHEY and CDR2 is SVGAGI. The CDR3 consists of 13 residues. In DNA, the CDR3 is TGTGCCAGCAGTTACAGCTCCCCCGGGGAGCAGTACTTC. Protein product: CASSYSSPGEQYF.

The chain has TRBV5-1 and TRBJ2-7; D is possibly TRBD2 (5 bases). CDR3 length: 12 amino acids. V was shortened by 6 bases and J by 6 bases, with 13 bases between the two germline ends. Germline CDR1 SGHRS, CDR2 YFSETQ. CDR3 DNA sequence: TGCGCCAGCACCTTCCCCGGAGGCGAGCAGTACTTC. It specifies CASTFPGGEQYF. Supplemented by reference TRBV5-1 and TRBJ2-7, the full variable domain reads KAGVTQTPRYLIKTRGQQVTLSCSPISGHRSVSWYQQTPGQGLQFLFEYFSETQRNKGNFPGRFSGRQFSNSRSEMNVSTLELGDSALYLCASTFPGGEQYFGPGTRLTVT.

CDR3 coding DNA: TGTGCCAGCTCACCAGAATCCGGGACAGCCATGGAGGGAAGCTCCTACGAGCAGTACTTC. Translation: CASSPESGTAMEGSSYEQYF. The chain carries TRBV18 and TRBJ2-7; D is possibly TRBD1 (7 bases). Trimming pared 2 bases from V and 0 bases from J, leaving 26 bases between. The CDR3 totals 20 residues. Germline CDR1 and CDR2: KGHSH and LQKENI. The full variable domain, in which reference TRBV18 and TRBJ2-7 provide the parts outside the CDR3, is NAGVMQNPRHLVRRRGQEARLRCSPMKGHSHVYWYRQLPEEGLKFMVYLQKENIIDESGMPKERFSAEFPKEGPSILRIQQVVRGDSAAYFCASSPESGTAMEGSSYEQYFGPGTRLTVT.

The genes are TRBV7-2 and TRBJ1-2; D unclear. CDR3 length: 13 residues. V dropped 6 bases and J dropped 8 bases, with 16 bases sitting between them. Germline CDR1 SGHTA, CDR2 FQGNSA. As DNA, the CDR3 is TGTGCCAGCAGGCTTTATGCGGGGAACGGCTACACCTTC. Translating it yields CASRLYAGNGYTF.

The chain is built from TRBV5-3 and TRBJ1-1, with 8 bases aligning to TRBD1. TRBV5-3 belongs to the ORF category, with a function that is uncertain. Trimming at V came to 5 bases and at J to 5 bases, leaving 11 bases not matched to a gene. CDR3 size: 15 residues. The CDR3 bases are TGTGCCAGAAGTTACTACAGGGGGTCGAGGACTGAAGCTTTCTTT. As protein: CARSYYRGSRTEAFF.

The V gene is TRBV19, the J gene TRBJ2-3, with no clear D. V was cut by 3 bases and J by 1 base, with 5 bases left in between. This CDR3 contains 13 residues. Germline CDR1 LNHDA, CDR2 SQIVND (reference sequence). CDR3 sequence reads: CASSIPGTDTQYF. In nucleotides, the CDR3 is TGTGCCAGTAGTATCCCCGGCACAGATACGCAGTATTTT.

In DNA form, the CDR3 reads TGTGCCAGCAGCTCTGACAGGGGCAGCTACGAGCAGTACTTC. Its protein is CASSSDRGSYEQYF. The chain employs TRBV7-2 and TRBJ2-7; TRBD1 matches 8 bases. The J segment lost 3 bases and the V segment lost 4 bases, leaving 5 bases of the junction unmatched. The CDR3 spans 14 residues. Germline V CDR1 and CDR2: SGHTA, FQGNSA.

V and J are TRBV11-3 and TRBJ2-1, with 10 bases fitting TRBD2. Germline lookup yields CDR1 SGHNT and CDR2 YENEEA. This CDR3 is 16 amino acids long. V shed 5 bases, J shed 3 bases, and the junction held 7 bases outside the gene matches. The CDR3 DNA reads as TGTGCCAGCAGCCAAACTAGCGGGGTAAACTACAATGAGCAGTTCTTC. It yields the protein CASSQTSGVNYNEQFF.

The V gene is TRBV19, the J gene TRBJ1-3; possibly TRBD1 for D (5 bases). V lost 1 base and J 2 bases, leaving 9 bases between the germline ends. From germline, CDR1 is LNHDA and CDR2 SQIVND (reference sequence). CDR3 length: 15 residues. The CDR3: CASSIGTGAGNTIYF. The CDR3 coding sequence is TGTGCCAGTAGTATAGGCACAGGAGCTGGAAACACCATATATTTT.

This clone was picked up one time. The rearrangement joins TRBV5-1 to TRBJ2-5, with a possible D match to TRBD1 (5 bases). Germline CDR1 SGHRS, CDR2 YFSETQ. The CDR3 runs to 14 residues. Trimming cost V 0 bases and J 4 bases, with 10 bases left between them. This CDR3 is CASSLGLRGETQYF. CDR3 DNA sequence: TGCGCCAGCAGCTTGGGACTTAGGGGAGAGACCCAGTACTTC.

The V and J genes are TRBV5-6 and TRBJ2-3; the match to TRBD1 covers 7 bases. Trimming removed 3 bases from V and 0 bases from J; junction bases left unmatched: 7. Germline V gene lookup returns CDR1 SGHDT and CDR2 YYEEEE. The CDR3 contains 16 residues. CDR3 region: CASSWGTAFSTDTQYF. The DNA for the CDR3 is TGTGCCAGCAGCTGGGGGACAGCCTTTAGCACAGATACGCAGTATTTT.

The J gene is TRBJ2-2, the V gene TRBV7-2; 12 bases agree with TRBD2. This CDR3 comprises 15 residues. CDR1 and CDR2 (germline): SGHTA, FQGNSA. V was clipped by 3 bases and J by 5 bases; unmatched bases: 1. CDR3 DNA sequence: TGTGCCAGCAGCTTCGGACTAGCGGGGACCGGGGAGCTGTTTTTT. As protein: CASSFGLAGTGELFF.

The rearrangement links TRBV7-9 to TRBJ2-7, with D perhaps matching TRBD2 (6 bases). CDR1 is SEHNR and CDR2 is FQNEAQ in the germline V gene (reference sequence). This CDR3 is built from 13 residues. V was clipped by 5 bases and J by 6 bases, with 14 bases between them. CDR3 in DNA: TGTGCCAGCAGCCGGGACTCTCTGGGCGAGCAGTACTTC. Protein sequence: CASSRDSLGEQYF.

The gene calls are TRBV27 and TRBJ1-2, with 8 nucleotides matching TRBD1. V shed 5 bases and J 4 bases; nucleotides not matched to a gene: 9. The CDR3 has 15 residues. Germline loops: CDR1 MNHEY, CDR2 SMNVEV (reference sequence). CDR3 loop: CASSVQGAFGYGYTF. The CDR3 DNA follows: TGTGCCAGCAGTGTTCAGGGGGCTTTTGGCTATGGCTACACCTTC.

The gene calls are TRBV5-1 and TRBJ1-1; tentative D call: TRBD1 (6 bases). There are 12 residues in the CDR3. Germline loops: CDR1 SGHRS, CDR2 YFSETQ. V was cut by 7 bases and J by 1 base, with 8 bases left in between. This chain's CDR3 is CASGQQNTEAFF. The CDR3 region has the DNA TGCGCCAGCGGACAGCAGAACACTGAAGCTTTCTTT. The full variable domain, rest sourced from reference TRBV5-1 and TRBJ1-1, is KAGVTQTPRYLIKTRGQQVTLSCSPISGHRSVSWYQQTPGQGLQFLFEYFSETQRNKGNFPGRFSGRQFSNSRSEMNVSTLELGDSALYLCASGQQNTEAFFGQGTRLTVV.

The gene calls are TRBV18 and TRBJ2-1; TRBD1 aligns across 8 bases. The germline V gene encodes CDR1 KGHSH and CDR2 LQKENI. The trim removed 2 bases at V and 4 bases at J, leaving 7 bases unmatched. This CDR3 is 16 amino acids long. The CDR3 reads CASSPAPGQAYNEQFF. In DNA, the CDR3 is TGTGCCAGCTCACCAGCACCGGGACAGGCATACAATGAGCAGTTCTTC.

V usage is TRBV29-1 and J usage is TRBJ1-1; no clear D gene. The germline gives CDR1 SQVTM, CDR2 ANQGSEA. The CDR3 extends over 15 amino acids. V was shortened by 1 base and J by 0 bases, with 12 bases between the two germline ends. The CDR3, as DNA: TGCAGCGTTGAAGGGGCCAGCGGCTTGAACACTGAAGCTTTCTTT. This gives the protein CSVEGASGLNTEAFF. Using reference TRBV29-1 and TRBJ1-1 for the parts outside the CDR3, the full variable domain is SAVISQKPSRDICQRGTSLTIQCQVDSQVTMMFWYRQQPGQSLTLIATANQGSEATYESGFVIDKFPISRPNLTFSTLTVSNMSPEDSSIYLCSVEGASGLNTEAFFGQGTRLTVV.

The J gene is TRBJ2-1, the V gene TRBV27; perhaps TRBD1 as D (8 bases). This CDR3 is 16 amino acids long. Per the germline V gene, CDR1 is MNHEY and CDR2 is SMNVEV (reference sequence). The V gene lost 7 bases and the J gene lost 9 bases, with 25 bases spanning the gap. The CDR3 DNA sequence: TGTGCCAGCATGGACAGGGTGGAAGCGGGATCCCCTGAGCAGTTCTTC. Protein sequence: CASMDRVEAGSPEQFF.

The chain carries TRBV9 and TRBJ2-3; D is possibly TRBD1 (6 bases). The germline CDR1 and CDR2 sequences are SGDLS and YYNGEE. CDR3 length equals 14 residues. V gave up 4 bases and J gave up 4 bases, with 13 bases separating them. In DNA, the CDR3 is TGTGCCAGCAGCCTAAGGACAGATTCAGATACGCAGTATTTT. Protein sequence: CASSLRTDSDTQYF. Complete variable domain (other parts from reference TRBV9 and TRBJ2-3): DSGVTQTPKHLITATGQRVTLRCSPRSGDLSVYWYQQSLDQGLQFLIQYYNGEERAKGNILERFSAQQFPDLHSELNLSSLELGDSALYFCASSLRTDSDTQYFGPGTRLTVL.

This chain connects TRBV7-2 to TRBJ2-7; no clear D. Trimming left V 8 bases short and J 7 bases short, with 15 bases between. The CDR3 sequence is 12 residues long. In germline, CDR1 is SGHTA, CDR2 FQGNSA. The CDR3 loop reads CASSEPLREQYF. The CDR3 coding sequence is TGTGCCAGCTCGGAGCCATTACGAGAGCAGTACTTC. Variable domain in full (rest from reference TRBV7-2 and TRBJ2-7): GAGVSQSPSNKVTEKGKDVELRCDPISGHTALYWYRQSLGQGLEFLIYFQGNSAPDKSGLPSDRFSAERTGGSVSTLTIQRTQQEDSAVYLCASSEPLREQYFGPGTRLTVT.

The chain has TRBV6-5 and TRBJ1-1; maybe TRBD1 (6 bases). V dropped 2 bases and J dropped 5 bases, with 12 bases sitting between them. This CDR3 spans 14 amino acids. Germline CDR1 is MNHEY and CDR2 is SVGAGI. In nucleotides, the CDR3 is TGTGCCAGCAGTTACGGCCAGGGGTGGACTGAAGCTTTCTTT. Translated, it gives CASSYGQGWTEAFF.